These 32 T cell receptor beta chains were all obtained from the same sample, sequenced in a study of shared clonotypes between healthy human individuals. This table comes from immunoSEQ multiplex PCR, and its TCRdb copy is limited to in-frame clones, with some not included. The data show about 1.1 million clones, approximately 80% seen once. Material: memory CD4+ T cells from PBMCs. As to subset: CD45RA-negative fraction. All receptors derive from a man aged 18-30 years in good health. Some clones in this sample may be carry-over from other donors' samples.

The J gene is TRBJ2-1, the V gene TRBV28; 7 bases align to TRBD2. Germline CDR1 MDHEN, CDR2 SYDVKM. V lost 5 bases, J lost 4 bases, and 11 bases stayed unmatched. This CDR3 contains 16 residues. The CDR3 loop reads CASSPLGSGRYNEQFF. CDR3 sequence (DNA): TGTGCCAGCAGTCCCCTAGGTAGCGGGCGTTACAATGAGCAGTTCTTC.

The table lists this clone with many counts. Other nucleotide sequences in the sample specify the same CDR3. The chain has TRBV28 and TRBJ2-7; the match to TRBD1 covers 12 bases. The CDR3 contains 15 residues. The V gene's germline CDR1 is MDHEN and CDR2 SYDVKM. Trimming removed 2 bases from V and 4 bases from J; junction bases left unmatched: 3. The CDR3 DNA follows: TGTGCCAGCAGTTTACCGGGACAGGGGGCATACGAGCAGTACTTC. Its protein is CASSLPGQGAYEQYF.

The chain joins TRBV5-6 to TRBJ2-7; 7 positions agree with TRBD1. This CDR3 comprises 16 residues. J gave up 7 bases and V 3 bases, and 16 bases lay outside the gene matches. CDR1 is SGHDT, CDR2 YYEEEE, per germline. The CDR3 DNA is TGTGCCAGCAGCTCGAAACCCGACAGGGTCAGTTGGGAGCAGTACTTC. This codes for CASSSKPDRVSWEQYF.

The V and J genes are TRBV6-6 and TRBJ1-5; D remains unclear. Germline values: CDR1 MNHNY, CDR2 SVGAGI (reference sequence). V was shortened by 8 bases and J by 7 bases, with 12 bases between the two germline ends. The CDR3 length is 12 residues. In DNA form, the CDR3 reads TGTGCCAGCTCCTTGTTTGGCCAGCCCCAGCATTTT. Its protein product is CASSLFGQPQHF.

The J gene is TRBJ2-7, the V gene TRBV5-6; TRBD2 aligns across 8 bases. The germline CDR1 and CDR2 sequences are SGHDT and YYEEEE. The CDR3 extends over 15 amino acids. V shed 3 bases, J shed 2 bases, and the junction held 7 bases outside the gene matches. The CDR3 region has the DNA TGTGCCAGCAGCTCGAGGCGGGAGGACACCTACGAGCAGTACTTC. This encodes CASSSRREDTYEQYF.

This chain uses TRBV19 with TRBJ1-1; a possible D gene is TRBD1 (6 bases). Trimming removed 1 base from V and 5 bases from J, with 14 bases in between. This CDR3 region has 15 residues. CDR1 is LNHDA, CDR2 SQIVND, per germline (reference sequence). The CDR3 region has the DNA TGTGCCAGTAGTATAGGAGGGGGGCGAGAGACTGAAGCTTTCTTT. It encodes CASSIGGGRETEAFF.

This chain uses TRBV28 with TRBJ2-4; tentatively, D is TRBD2 (5 bases). Trimming cost V 5 bases and J 0 bases, with 11 bases left between them. The CDR3 runs 15 residues. From germline, CDR1 is MDHEN and CDR2 SYDVKM. CDR3 region: CASSAPGIAKNIQYF. As DNA, the CDR3 is TGTGCCAGCAGTGCCCCGGGAATAGCCAAAAACATTCAGTACTTC.

DNA of the CDR3: TGTGCCAGCAGTTACTCCGGGACTGTAATACGGCCCCAGCATTTT. Amino acid sequence: CASSYSGTVIRPQHF. This rearrangement joins TRBV6-5 to TRBJ1-5; the D gene is possibly TRBD1 (5 bases). Germline V gene sequence: CDR1 MNHEY, CDR2 SVGAGI. V lost 0 bases, J lost 9 bases, and 15 bases lay in between. The length of the CDR3 is 15 residues.

This clone was seen a single time. The chain recombines TRBV28 with TRBJ2-3; no clear D gene. Germline V gene sequence: CDR1 MDHEN, CDR2 SYDVKM. V was clipped by 11 bases and J by 2 bases, with 8 bases between them. The length of the CDR3 is 11 residues. The CDR3 nucleotides read TGTGCCTCCTGGACCACAGATACGCAGTATTTT. It encodes CASWTTDTQYF.

The CDR3 spells CASSLGESRSSGEQYF. The DNA of the CDR3 is TGCGCCAGCAGCCTAGGAGAGTCAAGGTCCTCGGGCGAGCAGTACTTC. The chain links TRBV5-1 to TRBJ2-7, with D hard to call. V gave up 4 bases and J gave up 6 bases, with 23 bases separating them. This CDR3 has 16 residues. CDR1 is SGHRS and CDR2 is YFSETQ in the germline V gene.

The gene calls are TRBV7-9 and TRBJ2-5; 14 nucleotides match TRBD2. The J call may be faulty, since TRBJ2-7 better matches the DNA end. The CDR3 is 15 amino acids. CDR1 and CDR2 (germline): SEHNR, FQNEAQ (reference sequence). The CDR3 region has the DNA TGTGCCAGCAGCCGACTAGCGGGAGGGCAATACGAGCAGTACTTC. This codes for CASSRLAGGQYEQYF.

The rearrangement links TRBV11-1 to TRBJ2-2, with D tentatively TRBD2 (7 bases). Germline V lookup: CDR1 SGHAT, CDR2 FQDESV (reference sequence). Between the trimmed V and J ends, which lost 7 bases and 4 bases, there was a span of 19 bases. The CDR3 consists of 16 residues. CDR3 nucleotide sequence: TGTGCCAGCACCCTGGGGGGGGCGCGAGCCACCGGGGAGCTGTTTTTT. This codes for CASTLGGARATGELFF.

The V gene is TRBV28, the J gene TRBJ2-3, with 9 bases aligning to TRBD2. The germline V gene encodes CDR1 MDHEN and CDR2 SYDVKM. V lost 4 bases, J lost 3 bases, and 14 bases stayed unmatched. The CDR3 covers 18 residues. The CDR3, as DNA: TGTGCCAGCAGTTACGGTCATATCGCGGGAGGGCCGACAGATACGCAGTATTTT. Protein: CASSYGHIAGGPTDTQYF.

The chain employs TRBV6-5 and TRBJ1-3; D gene ambiguous. This CDR3 is built from 14 residues. Trimming left V 5 bases short and J 0 bases short, with 8 bases between. CDR1 is MNHEY and CDR2 is SVGAGI in the germline V gene. The CDR3 nucleotides read TGTGCCAGCAGTCCCGCTAGCTCTGGAAACACCATATATTTT. Translation gives CASSPASSGNTIYF.

The V call is TRBV18, the J call TRBJ1-4; D remains unclear. The germline gives CDR1 KGHSH, CDR2 LQKENI. The CDR3 runs 17 residues. V shed 0 bases and J shed 0 bases, with 11 bases lying between them. Here the CDR3 reads CASSPPGSRATNEKLFF. CDR3 coding DNA: TGTGCCAGCTCACCACCGGGGTCTCGTGCAACTAATGAAAAACTGTTTTTT.

There are a few counts of this clone. The V gene is TRBV7-9, the J gene TRBJ2-2, with 11 bases that match TRBD2. In germline, CDR1 is SEHNR, CDR2 FQNEAQ (reference sequence). CDR3 length: 18 residues. The junction had 12 bases not matched to a gene; V was cut back by 5 bases and J by 4 bases. The CDR3 here is CASSRGLAGPPTTGELFF. The CDR3 region has the DNA TGTGCCAGCAGCCGAGGACTAGCGGGTCCCCCCACCACCGGGGAGCTGTTTTTT.

This chain links TRBV18 with TRBJ2-7, with 7 positions matching TRBD1. Germline lookup yields CDR1 KGHSH and CDR2 LQKENI. The CDR3 sequence is 15 residues long. Trimming took 4 bases from V and 1 from J; bases not matched to a gene: 7. The chain's CDR3 is CASSQGRTGSYEQYF. In DNA form, the CDR3 reads TGTGCCAGCTCACAGGGACGGACAGGATCCTACGAGCAGTACTTC.

The V and J genes are TRBV27 and TRBJ2-2, with D tentatively TRBD2 (6 bases). This CDR3 is 15 amino acids long. V lost 4 bases to trimming and J lost 1 base, with 10 bases between them. Germline CDR1 is MNHEY and CDR2 is SMNVEV (reference sequence). This CDR3 reads CASSSGLWNTGELFF. The CDR3 DNA reads as TGTGCCAGCAGTTCGGGACTCTGGAACACCGGGGAGCTGTTTTTT.

This clone was counted between two and nine times. The sample holds other DNA sequences that translate to the same CDR3. The gene calls are TRBV5-1 and TRBJ2-1; either TRBD1 or TRBD2 may fit D (6 bases each). The germline CDR1 and CDR2 sequences are SGHRS and YFSETQ. The V end was cut by 3 bases, the J end by 5 bases, with 15 bases between. This CDR3 has 15 residues. The CDR3 protein is CASSSLRGADNEQFF. In DNA form, the CDR3 reads TGCGCCAGCAGCTCCCTGAGGGGGGCGGACAATGAGCAGTTCTTC.

The chain links TRBV19 to TRBJ2-5; D remains ambiguous. Trimming shortened V by 3 bases and J by 2 bases, and 16 bases separated the two germline ends. This CDR3 region has 16 residues. Germline lookup yields CDR1 LNHDA and CDR2 SQIVND (reference sequence). For the CDR3, the DNA is TGTGCCAGTAGTATCTCCCGGTTGGGCGGACAAGAGACCCAGTACTTC. Its translation is CASSISRLGGQETQYF. The variable domain in full, with the rest retrieved from reference TRBV19 and TRBJ2-5, is DGGITQSPKYLFRKEGQNVTLSCEQNLNHDAMYWYRQDPGQGLRLIYYSQIVNDFQKGDIAEGYSVSREKKESFPLTVTSAQKNPTAFYLCASSISRLGGQETQYFGPGTRLLVL.

The chain links TRBV7-9 to TRBJ2-7; 8 bases match TRBD1. The CDR3 is 14 residues long. Germline lookup yields CDR1 SEHNR and CDR2 FQNEAQ (reference sequence). Trimming removed 6 bases from V and 4 bases from J; junction bases left unmatched: 8. In DNA form, the CDR3 reads TGTGCCAGCAGTGGAGGGACAGGCCTTTACGAGCAGTACTTC. Its translation is CASSGGTGLYEQYF.

The chain uses TRBV7-9 and TRBJ2-5; D gene uncertain. V was pared by 5 bases and J by 2 bases, with 15 bases between. The CDR3 is 15 residues long. Germline loops: CDR1 SEHNR, CDR2 FQNEAQ (reference sequence). DNA of the CDR3: TGTGCCAGCAGCAAGCCGGTGACCCGTCAAGAGACCCAGTACTTC. Protein product: CASSKPVTRQETQYF.

The chain uses TRBV23-1 and TRBJ1-3; D remains ambiguous. TRBV23-1 is an ORF, with its function uncertain. The germline V and J ends were trimmed by 2 bases and 4 bases, with 15 bases remaining between them. The CDR3 has 16 amino acids. Here the CDR3 DNA reads TGCGCCAGCAGTCAAAGTCCCCGGGTGGTAGGAAACACCATATATTTT. Translating gives CASSQSPRVVGNTIYF.

This chain joins TRBV6-5 and TRBJ2-1, with D unclear. Germline V gene sequence: CDR1 MNHEY, CDR2 SVGAGI. The CDR3 runs to 16 residues. The V end was cut by 0 bases, the J end by 10 bases, with 19 bases between. CDR3 nucleotides: TGTGCCAGCAGTTACTCGTTTTCTCTATGGTCCAGGGAGCAGTTCTTC. It specifies CASSYSFSLWSREQFF.

The V call is TRBV5-4, the J call TRBJ1-3, with TRBD1 identical over 9 bases. The CDR3 spans 16 residues. With V trimmed by 3 bases and J by 0 bases, 4 bases remained unmatched. Germline assignment: CDR1 SGHNT and CDR2 YYREEE (reference sequence). In DNA form, the CDR3 reads TGTGCCAGCAGCTATGGACAGGGGAACTCTGGAAACACCATATATTTT. As protein: CASSYGQGNSGNTIYF. Full variable domain (missing parts from reference TRBV5-4 and TRBJ1-3): ETGVTQSPTHLIKTRGQQVTLRCSSQSGHNTVSWYQQALGQGPQFIFQYYREEENGRGNFPPRFSGLQFPNYSSELNVNALELDDSALYLCASSYGQGNSGNTIYFGEGSWLTVV.

J is TRBJ2-2 and V is TRBV19, with TRBD1 matching over 9 bases. Germline-derived CDR1 and CDR2 are LNHDA and SQIVND (reference sequence). This CDR3 is 14 amino acids long. With V trimmed by 10 bases and J by 6 bases, 9 bases remained unmatched. The CDR3 is CATAGTGWAGELFF. CDR3 nucleotides: TGTGCCACCGCCGGGACAGGGTGGGCCGGGGAGCTGTTTTTT.

The V and J genes are TRBV2 and TRBJ1-1; tentatively, D is TRBD1 (6 bases). This CDR3 spans 15 amino acids. V was shortened by 6 bases and J by 5 bases, with 19 bases between the two germline ends. The germline V gene has CDR1 SNHLY and CDR2 FYNNEI. Written as DNA, the CDR3 is TGTGCCAGCAGCGAAATTATACAGGGTGGGACTGAAGCTTTCTTT. The encoded protein is CASSEIIQGGTEAFF. Combining the CDR3 with reference TRBV2 and TRBJ1-1 gives the whole variable domain EPEVTQTPSHQVTQMGQEVILRCVPISNHLYFYWYRQILGQKVEFLVSFYNNEISEKSEIFDDQFSVERPDGSNFTLKIRSTKLEDSAMYFCASSEIIQGGTEAFFGQGTRLTVV.

The V call is TRBV7-2, the J call TRBJ2-2; D is ambiguous. The CDR3 totals 13 residues. Germline CDR1 is SGHTA and CDR2 is FQGNSA. With 3 bases removed from V and 5 bases from J, the gap between germline ends came to 7 bases. CDR3 in DNA: TGTGCCAGCAGCTTCGTTGGAACCGGGGAGCTGTTTTTT. This translates into CASSFVGTGELFF.

CDR3 sequence (DNA): TGTGCCAGCATCCCGACAGCACTGAACACTGAAGCTTTCTTT. This sequence encodes CASIPTALNTEAFF. The genes are TRBV28 and TRBJ1-1; a possible D gene is TRBD1 (5 bases). Trimming removed 7 bases at V and 0 bases at J, with 12 bases between. The germline V gene encodes CDR1 MDHEN and CDR2 SYDVKM. There are 14 residues in the CDR3.

The chain uses TRBV11-2 and TRBJ2-7, with no clear D. The CDR3 has 14 residues. V was shortened by 1 base and J by 3 bases, with 10 bases between the two germline ends. Germline V gene data show CDR1 as SGHAT and CDR2 as FQNNGV. CDR3 nucleotides: TGTGCCAGCAGCTTAGTAACGGGTAACTACGAGCAGTACTTC. Its translation: CASSLVTGNYEQYF.

This clone was seen just once. This chain uses TRBV7-3 with TRBJ2-1, with a weak D call TRBD2 (6 bases). The V end was cut by 3 bases, the J end by 6 bases, with 18 bases between. This CDR3 region has 16 residues. CDR1 is SGHTA and CDR2 is FQGTGA in the germline V gene. The CDR3 reads CASSFHGEALGNEQFF. The CDR3 nucleotides read TGTGCCAGCAGCTTCCACGGGGAGGCCCTGGGCAATGAGCAGTTCTTC.

This clone was recorded once. This chain links TRBV9 with TRBJ2-7, with a weak D call TRBD2 (6 bases). This CDR3 has 17 residues. Germline CDR1 is SGDLS and CDR2 is YYNGEE. Trimming pared 0 bases from V and 0 bases from J, leaving 16 bases between. The CDR3 DNA reads TGTGCCAGCAGCGTAGGCCCAGCGGGCTTAATCTCCTACGAGCAGTACTTC. Translating gives CASSVGPAGLISYEQYF.